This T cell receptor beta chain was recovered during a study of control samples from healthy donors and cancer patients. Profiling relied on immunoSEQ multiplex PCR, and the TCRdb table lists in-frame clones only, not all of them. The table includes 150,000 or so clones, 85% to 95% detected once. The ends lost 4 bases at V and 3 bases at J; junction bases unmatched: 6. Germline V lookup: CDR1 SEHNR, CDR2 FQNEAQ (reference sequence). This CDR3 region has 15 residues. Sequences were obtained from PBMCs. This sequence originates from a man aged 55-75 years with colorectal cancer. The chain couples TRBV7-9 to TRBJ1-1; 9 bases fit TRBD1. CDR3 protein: CASSSPTGGDTEAFF. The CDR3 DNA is TGTGCCAGCAGCTCTCCGACAGGGGGGGACACTGAAGCTTTCTTT.